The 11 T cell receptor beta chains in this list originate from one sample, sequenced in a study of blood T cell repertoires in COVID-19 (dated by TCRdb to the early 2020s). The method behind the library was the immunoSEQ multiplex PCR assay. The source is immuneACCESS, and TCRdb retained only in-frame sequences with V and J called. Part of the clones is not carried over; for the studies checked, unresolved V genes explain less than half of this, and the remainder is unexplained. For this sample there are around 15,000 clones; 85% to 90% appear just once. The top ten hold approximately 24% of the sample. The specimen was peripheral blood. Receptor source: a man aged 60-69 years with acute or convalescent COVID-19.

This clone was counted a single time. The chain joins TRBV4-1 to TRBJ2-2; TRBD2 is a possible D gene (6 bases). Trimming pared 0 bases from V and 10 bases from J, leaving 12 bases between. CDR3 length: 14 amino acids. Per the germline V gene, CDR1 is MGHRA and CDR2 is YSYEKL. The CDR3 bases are TGCGCCAGCAGCCAAGATCAGGCGGGGCCGGAGCTGTTTTTT. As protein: CASSQDQAGPELFF.

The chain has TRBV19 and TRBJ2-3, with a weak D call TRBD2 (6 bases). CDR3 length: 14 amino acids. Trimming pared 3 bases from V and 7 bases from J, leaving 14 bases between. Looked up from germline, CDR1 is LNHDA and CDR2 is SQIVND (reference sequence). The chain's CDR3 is CASSIGPAGYTQYF. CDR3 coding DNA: TGTGCCAGTAGTATTGGTCCCGCGGGATATACGCAGTATTTT.

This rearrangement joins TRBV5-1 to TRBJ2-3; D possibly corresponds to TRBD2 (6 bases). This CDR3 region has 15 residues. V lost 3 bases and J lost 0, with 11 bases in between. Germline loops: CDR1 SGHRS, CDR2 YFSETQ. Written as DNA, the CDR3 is TGCGCCAGCAGCTCGGGCGGGACTAGCACAGATACGCAGTATTTT. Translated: CASSSGGTSTDTQYF. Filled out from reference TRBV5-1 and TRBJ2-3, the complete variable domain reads KAGVTQTPRYLIKTRGQQVTLSCSPISGHRSVSWYQQTPGQGLQFLFEYFSETQRNKGNFPGRFSGRQFSNSRSEMNVSTLELGDSALYLCASSSGGTSTDTQYFGPGTRLTVL.

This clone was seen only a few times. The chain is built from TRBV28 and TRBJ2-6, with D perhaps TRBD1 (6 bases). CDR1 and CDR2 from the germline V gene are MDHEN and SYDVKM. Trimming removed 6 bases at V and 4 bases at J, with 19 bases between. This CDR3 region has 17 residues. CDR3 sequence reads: CASSRRDITQGANVLTF. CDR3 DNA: TGTGCCAGCAGCCGCCGGGACATCACGCAAGGGGCCAACGTCCTGACTTTC.

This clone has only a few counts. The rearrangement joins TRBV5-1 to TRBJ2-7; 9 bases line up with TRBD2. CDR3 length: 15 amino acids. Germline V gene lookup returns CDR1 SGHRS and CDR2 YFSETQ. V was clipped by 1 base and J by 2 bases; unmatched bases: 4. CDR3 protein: CASSLLSGGTYEQYF. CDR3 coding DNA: TGCGCCAGCAGCTTGTTGAGCGGGGGGACCTACGAGCAGTACTTC.

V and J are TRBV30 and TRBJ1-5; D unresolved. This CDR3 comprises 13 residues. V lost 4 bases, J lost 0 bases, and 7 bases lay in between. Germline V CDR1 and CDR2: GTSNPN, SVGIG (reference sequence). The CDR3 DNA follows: TGTGCCTGGAATGCAGATAGCAATCAGCCCCAGCATTTT. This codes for CAWNADSNQPQHF. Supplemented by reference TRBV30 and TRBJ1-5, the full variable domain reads SQTIHQWPATLVQPVGSPLSLECTVEGTSNPNLYWYRQAAGRGLQLLFYSVGIGQISSEVPQNLSASRPQDRQFILSSKKLLLSDSGFYLCAWNADSNQPQHFGDGTRLSIL.

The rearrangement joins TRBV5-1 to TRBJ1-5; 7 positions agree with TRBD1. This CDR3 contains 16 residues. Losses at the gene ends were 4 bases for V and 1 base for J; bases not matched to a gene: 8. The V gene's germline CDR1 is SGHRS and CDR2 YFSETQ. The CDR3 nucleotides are TGCGCCAGCAGCCCAAGGACGGACAGGAGCAATCAGCCCCAGCATTTT. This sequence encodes CASSPRTDRSNQPQHF.

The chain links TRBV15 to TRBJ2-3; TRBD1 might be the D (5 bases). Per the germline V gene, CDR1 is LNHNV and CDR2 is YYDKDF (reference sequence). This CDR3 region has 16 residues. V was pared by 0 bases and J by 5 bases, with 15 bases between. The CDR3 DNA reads TGTGCCACCAGCAGAGAAGGCGGCAGGGTGGAAGATACGCAGTATTTT. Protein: CATSREGGRVEDTQYF.

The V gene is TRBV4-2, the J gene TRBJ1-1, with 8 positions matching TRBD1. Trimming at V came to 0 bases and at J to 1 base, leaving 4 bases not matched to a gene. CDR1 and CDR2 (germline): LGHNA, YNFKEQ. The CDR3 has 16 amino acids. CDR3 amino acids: CASSQDPGQGNTEAFF. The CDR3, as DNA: TGTGCCAGCAGCCAAGATCCCGGACAGGGGAACACTGAAGCTTTCTTT.

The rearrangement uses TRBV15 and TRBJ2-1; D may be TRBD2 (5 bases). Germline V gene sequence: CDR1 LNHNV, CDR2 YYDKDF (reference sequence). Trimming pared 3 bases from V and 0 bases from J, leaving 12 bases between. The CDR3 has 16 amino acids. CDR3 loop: CATSREDLISYNEQFF. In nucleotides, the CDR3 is TGTGCCACCAGCAGGGAGGACTTGATCTCCTACAATGAGCAGTTCTTC.

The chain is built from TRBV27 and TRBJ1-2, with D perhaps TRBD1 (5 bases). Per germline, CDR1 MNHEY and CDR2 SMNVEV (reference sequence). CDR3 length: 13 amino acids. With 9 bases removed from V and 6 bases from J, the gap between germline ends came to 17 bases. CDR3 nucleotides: TGTGCCAGTGGGGCCTTTGGTCTAAATGGCTACACCTTC. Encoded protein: CASGAFGLNGYTF.